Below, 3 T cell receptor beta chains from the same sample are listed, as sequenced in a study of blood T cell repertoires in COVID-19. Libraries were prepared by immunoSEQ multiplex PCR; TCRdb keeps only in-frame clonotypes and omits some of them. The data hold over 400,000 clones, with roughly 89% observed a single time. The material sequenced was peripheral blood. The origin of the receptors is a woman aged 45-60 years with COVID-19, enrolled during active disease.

The CDR3 loop is CSVGGRSNEKLFF. CDR3 DNA sequence: TGCAGCGTGGGAGGCCGGAGTAATGAAAAACTGTTTTTT. The V gene is TRBV29-1, the J gene TRBJ1-4; no reliable D call. The germline CDR1 and CDR2 sequences are SQVTM and ANQGSEA. The V end lost 6 bases, the J end lost 4 bases, and 12 bases lay between the germline ends. The CDR3 spans 13 residues.

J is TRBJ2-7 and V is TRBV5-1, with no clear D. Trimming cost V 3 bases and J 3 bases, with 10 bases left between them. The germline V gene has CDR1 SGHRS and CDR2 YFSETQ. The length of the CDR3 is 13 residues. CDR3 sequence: CASSSTTIYEQYF. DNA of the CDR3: TGCGCCAGCAGCTCCACGACAATCTACGAGCAGTACTTC.

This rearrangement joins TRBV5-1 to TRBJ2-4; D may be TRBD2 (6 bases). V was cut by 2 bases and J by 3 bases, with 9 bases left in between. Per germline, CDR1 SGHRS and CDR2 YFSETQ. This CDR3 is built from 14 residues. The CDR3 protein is CASSLGTDKNIQYF. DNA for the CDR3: TGCGCCAGCAGCTTAGGGACTGACAAAAACATTCAGTACTTC.